The clone carrying this T cell receptor beta chain was found a few times. No antigen is known for it. CDR3 regions were amplified by Arm-PCR using iRepertoire HTBI primers to build TCR beta libraries. Per the authors' pipeline: The samples yielded about 60 TRBV and roughly 15 TRBJ segments. From the multiplex PCR reads, TCRdb called clonotypes with MiXCR, one entry per CDR3 protein. For this entry, the V and J calls and clone size follow TCRdb and not the study's own pipeline. The sample shows hundreds of thousands of distinct CDR3 sequences, roughly 23% of them seen only once. Documented time point: persistent/refractory GD, antithyroid drugs over 5 years with positive TRAb. After RNA was extracted from PBMCs, the TCR library was made from it. It was American Thyroid Association guidelines that determined Graves' disease diagnosis. Trimming stripped 5 bases from V and 7 bases from J, with 17 bases between. The germline gives CDR1 GTSNPN, CDR2 SVGIG (reference sequence). This CDR3 contains 13 residues.

This sample is drawn from a study of regulatory T cells in long-lasting Graves disease. Regarding the study as a whole: With persistent disease, TRBV28, TRBJ1-2 and TRBJ2-5 were the favored segments. Persistent patients shared more public clonotypes (roughly 2,800) than new patients (about 960).

The sequence was obtained from a female donor with Graves disease. Here the sequenced sample was peripheral blood mononuclear cells (PBMCs), taken when the disease was refractory, from a patient treated with antithyroid drugs. The rearrangement uses TRBV30 and TRBJ1-1, with D possibly matching TRBD1 (5 bases). CDR3 nucleotide sequence: TGTGCCTGGTCCCTCGGGGGATTCGGTGAAGCTTTCTTT. It encodes CAWSLGGFGEAFF.